This T cell receptor beta chain is drawn from a study of T cells in localized non-small cell lung cancer. Per germline, CDR1 GTSNPN and CDR2 SVGIG (reference sequence). This CDR3 is built from 12 residues. The V gene end was trimmed by 5 bases and the J gene end by 2 bases; junction bases not matched to a gene: 3. Produced via immunoSEQ multiplex PCR; TCRdb's table is partial and in-frame only. This table holds around 130,000 clones, 80% to 90% found once. V is TRBV30 and J is TRBJ2-7; 7 bases are a match to TRBD1. The TCR was taken from a female donor over 55 with stage I lung adenocarcinoma. The sequences come from peripheral blood, collected before any cancer treatment. CDR3: CAWRQGTYEQYF. Here the CDR3 DNA reads TGTGCCTGGCGACAGGGAACCTACGAGCAGTACTTC.